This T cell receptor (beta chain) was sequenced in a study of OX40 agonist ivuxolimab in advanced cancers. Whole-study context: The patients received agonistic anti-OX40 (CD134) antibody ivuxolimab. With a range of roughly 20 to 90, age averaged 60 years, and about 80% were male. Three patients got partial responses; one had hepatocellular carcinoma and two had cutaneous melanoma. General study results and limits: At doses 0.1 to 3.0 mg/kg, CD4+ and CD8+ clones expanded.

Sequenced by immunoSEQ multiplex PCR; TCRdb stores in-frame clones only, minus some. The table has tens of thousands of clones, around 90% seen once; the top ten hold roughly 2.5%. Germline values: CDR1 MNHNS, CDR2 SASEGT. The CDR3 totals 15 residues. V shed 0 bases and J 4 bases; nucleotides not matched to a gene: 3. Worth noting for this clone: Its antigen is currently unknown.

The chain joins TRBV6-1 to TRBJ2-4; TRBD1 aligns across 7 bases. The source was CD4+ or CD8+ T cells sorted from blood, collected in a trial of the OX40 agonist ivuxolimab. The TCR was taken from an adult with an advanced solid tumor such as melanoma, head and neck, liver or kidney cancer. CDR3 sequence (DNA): TGTGCCAGCAGTGAAGCTGCAGGGGGAAAAAACATTCAGTACTTC. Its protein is CASSEAAGGKNIQYF.